This T cell receptor beta chain derives from a study of blood T cells in healthy people across ages. Study-wide points: Reliance upon unsorted PBMCs precluded definitive naive versus antigen-experienced comparison.

V lost 11 bases, J lost 5 bases, and 21 bases lay in between. This CDR3 spans 14 amino acids. In germline, CDR1 is MDHEN, CDR2 SYDVKM. Primers used in a second PCR of roughly 7 to 12 cycles were a sample-barcoded 5' primer and a J-beta primer mix. Carrying 12 random nucleotides, a template-switch adaptor labeled each individual cDNA molecule. Using its own MiXCR run on the 5' RACE reads, TCRdb lists one record per CDR3 protein. The sample contains over 600,000 distinct CDR3 sequences, roughly three fifths of which appear only once. No fewer than 6 million PBMCs went into each sample. This clonotype showed up just a few times. Its target is not known.

The sequence was obtained from a man aged 40-50 years in good health. The chain combines TRBV28 with TRBJ2-5; tentative D call: TRBD2 (5 bases). Sequencing input: blood. This CDR3 is CASLEAFSSETQYF. The CDR3 bases are TGTGCCTCCCTGGAGGCCTTTAGTTCGGAGACCCAGTACTTC.